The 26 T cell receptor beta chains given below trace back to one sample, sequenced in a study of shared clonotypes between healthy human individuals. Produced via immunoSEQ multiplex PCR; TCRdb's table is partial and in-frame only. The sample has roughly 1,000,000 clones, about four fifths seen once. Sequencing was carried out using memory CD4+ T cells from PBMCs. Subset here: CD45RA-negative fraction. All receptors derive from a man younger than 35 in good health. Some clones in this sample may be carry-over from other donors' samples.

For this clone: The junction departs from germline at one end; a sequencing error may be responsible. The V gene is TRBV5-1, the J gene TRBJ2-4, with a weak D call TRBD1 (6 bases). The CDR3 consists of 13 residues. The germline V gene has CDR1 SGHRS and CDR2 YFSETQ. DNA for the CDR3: TGTGCCAGCAGCTCCCGGGACATAAACATTCAGTACTTC. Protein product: CASSSRDINIQYF.

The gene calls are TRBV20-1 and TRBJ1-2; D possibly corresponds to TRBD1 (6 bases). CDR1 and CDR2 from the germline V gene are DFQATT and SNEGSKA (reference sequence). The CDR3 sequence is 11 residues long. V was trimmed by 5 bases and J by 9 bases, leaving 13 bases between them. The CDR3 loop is CSAFSRGRYTF. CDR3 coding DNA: TGCAGTGCTTTCAGCAGGGGACGCTACACCTTC.

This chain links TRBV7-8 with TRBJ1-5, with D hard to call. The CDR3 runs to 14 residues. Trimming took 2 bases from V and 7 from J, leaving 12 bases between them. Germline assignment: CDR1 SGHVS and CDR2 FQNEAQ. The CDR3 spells CASSLSILGQPQHF. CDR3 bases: TGTGCCAGCAGCTTAAGCATCCTAGGGCAGCCCCAGCATTTT.

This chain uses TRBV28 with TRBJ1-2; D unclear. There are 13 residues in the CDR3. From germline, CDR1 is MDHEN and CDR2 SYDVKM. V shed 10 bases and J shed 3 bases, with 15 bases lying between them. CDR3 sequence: CATFNNPHYGYTF. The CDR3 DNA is TGTGCCACCTTTAACAATCCGCACTATGGCTACACCTTC.

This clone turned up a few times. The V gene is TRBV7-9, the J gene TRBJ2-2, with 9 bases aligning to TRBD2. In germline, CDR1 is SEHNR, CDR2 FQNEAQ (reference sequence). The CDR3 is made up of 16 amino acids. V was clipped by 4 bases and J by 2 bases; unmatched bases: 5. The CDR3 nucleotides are TGTGCCAGCAGCTCCTTAGCGGGAGAAAACACCGGGGAGCTGTTTTTT. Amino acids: CASSSLAGENTGELFF.

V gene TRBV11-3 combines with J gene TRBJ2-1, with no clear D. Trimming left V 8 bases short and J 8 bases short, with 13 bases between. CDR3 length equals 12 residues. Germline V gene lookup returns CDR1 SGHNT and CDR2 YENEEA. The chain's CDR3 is CASGSRWDEQFF. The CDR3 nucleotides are TGTGCCAGCGGCTCGAGGTGGGATGAGCAGTTCTTC. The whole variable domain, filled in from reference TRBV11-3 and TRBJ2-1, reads EAGVVQSPRYKIIEKKQPVAFWCNPISGHNTLYWYLQNLGQGPELLIRYENEEAVDDSQLPKDRFSAERLKGVDSTLKIQPAELGDSAVYLCASGSRWDEQFFGPGTRLTVL.

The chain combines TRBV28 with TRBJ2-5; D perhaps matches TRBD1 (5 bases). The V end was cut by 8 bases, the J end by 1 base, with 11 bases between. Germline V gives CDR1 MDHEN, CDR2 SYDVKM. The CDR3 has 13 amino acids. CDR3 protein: CASVVQGQETQYF. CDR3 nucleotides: TGTGCCAGCGTCGTCCAGGGCCAAGAGACCCAGTACTTC.

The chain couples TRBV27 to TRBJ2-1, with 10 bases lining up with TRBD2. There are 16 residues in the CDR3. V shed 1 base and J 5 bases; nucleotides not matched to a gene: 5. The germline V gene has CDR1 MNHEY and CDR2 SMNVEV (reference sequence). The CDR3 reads CASSLWRTSGHNEQFF. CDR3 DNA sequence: TGTGCCAGCAGTTTATGGCGGACTAGCGGTCACAATGAGCAGTTCTTC.

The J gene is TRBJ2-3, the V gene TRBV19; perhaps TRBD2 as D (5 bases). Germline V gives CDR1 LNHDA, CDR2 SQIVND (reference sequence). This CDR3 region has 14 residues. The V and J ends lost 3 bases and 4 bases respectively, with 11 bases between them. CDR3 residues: CASSMSLVSDTQYF. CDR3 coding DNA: TGTGCCAGTAGTATGTCACTAGTTTCAGATACGCAGTATTTT.

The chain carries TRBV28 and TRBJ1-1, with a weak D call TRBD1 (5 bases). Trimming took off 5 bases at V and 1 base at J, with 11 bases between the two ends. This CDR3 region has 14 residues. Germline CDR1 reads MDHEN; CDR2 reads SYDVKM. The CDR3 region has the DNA TGTGCCAGCAGTCCCGCGGGGGGGAACACTGAAGCTTTCTTT. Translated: CASSPAGGNTEAFF.

This chain's CDR3 is CASSLRRRETYEQYF. DNA of the CDR3: TGTGCCAGCAGCTTAAGACGGCGGGAAACCTACGAGCAGTACTTC. The J gene is TRBJ2-7, the V gene TRBV7-3; D is perhaps TRBD2 (6 bases). Trimming stripped 1 base from V and 2 bases from J, with 12 bases between. Germline V gives CDR1 SGHTA, CDR2 FQGTGA. CDR3 length: 15 amino acids.

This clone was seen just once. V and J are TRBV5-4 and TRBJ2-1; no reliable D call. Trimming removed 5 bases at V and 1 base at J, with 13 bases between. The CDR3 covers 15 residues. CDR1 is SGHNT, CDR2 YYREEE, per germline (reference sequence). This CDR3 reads CASRMGSQSYNEQFF. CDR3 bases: TGTGCCAGCAGGATGGGTAGCCAATCCTACAATGAGCAGTTCTTC.

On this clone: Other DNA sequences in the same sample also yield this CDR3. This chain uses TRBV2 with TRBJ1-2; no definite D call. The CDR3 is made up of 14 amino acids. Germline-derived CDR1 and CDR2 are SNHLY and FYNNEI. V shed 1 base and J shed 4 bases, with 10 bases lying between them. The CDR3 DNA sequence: TGTGCCAGCAGTGAAGGGGCCTCCCTCTATGGCTACACCTTC. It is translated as CASSEGASLYGYTF. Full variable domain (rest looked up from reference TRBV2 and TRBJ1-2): EPEVTQTPSHQVTQMGQEVILRCVPISNHLYFYWYRQILGQKVEFLVSFYNNEISEKSEIFDDQFSVERPDGSNFTLKIRSTKLEDSAMYFCASSEGASLYGYTFGSGTRLTVV.

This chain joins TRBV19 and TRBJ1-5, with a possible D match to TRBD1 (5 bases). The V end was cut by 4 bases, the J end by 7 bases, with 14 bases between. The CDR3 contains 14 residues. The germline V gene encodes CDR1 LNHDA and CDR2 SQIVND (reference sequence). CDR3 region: CASSTGLRGQPQHF. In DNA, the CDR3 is TGTGCCAGTAGTACAGGGTTGAGGGGCCAGCCCCAGCATTTT. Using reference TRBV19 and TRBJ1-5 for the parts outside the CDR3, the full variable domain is DGGITQSPKYLFRKEGQNVTLSCEQNLNHDAMYWYRQDPGQGLRLIYYSQIVNDFQKGDIAEGYSVSREKKESFPLTVTSAQKNPTAFYLCASSTGLRGQPQHFGDGTRLSIL.

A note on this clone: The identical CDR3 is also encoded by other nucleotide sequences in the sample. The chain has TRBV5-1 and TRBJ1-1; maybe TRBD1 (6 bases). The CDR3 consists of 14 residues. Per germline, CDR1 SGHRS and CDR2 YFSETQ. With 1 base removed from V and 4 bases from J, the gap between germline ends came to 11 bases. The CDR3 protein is CASSLLQGGTEAFF. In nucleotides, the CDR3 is TGCGCCAGCAGCTTGCTACAGGGAGGCACTGAAGCTTTCTTT.

The CDR3 reads CASSSGQGAAFREKLFF. CDR3 nucleotides: TGTGCCAGCAGCTCCGGACAGGGGGCTGCGTTTAGGGAAAAACTGTTTTTT. The chain links TRBV7-8 to TRBJ1-4; 11 bases agree with TRBD1. With V trimmed by 4 bases and J by 8 bases, 12 bases remained unmatched. The CDR3 is 17 amino acids. Germline-derived CDR1 and CDR2 are SGHVS and FQNEAQ.

CDR3 residues: CASSSQGQGMNQPQHF. The CDR3 DNA sequence: TGTGCCAGCAGTTCACAAGGACAGGGCATGAATCAGCCCCAGCATTTT. This rearrangement joins TRBV28 to TRBJ1-5, with 8 nucleotides matching TRBD1. Germline loops: CDR1 MDHEN, CDR2 SYDVKM. This CDR3 contains 16 residues. The ends lost 4 bases at V and 4 bases at J; junction bases unmatched: 9.

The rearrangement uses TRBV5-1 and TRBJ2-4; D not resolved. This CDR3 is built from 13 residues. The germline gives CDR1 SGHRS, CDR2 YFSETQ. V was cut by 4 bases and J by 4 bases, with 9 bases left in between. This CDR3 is CASSPPSKNIQYF. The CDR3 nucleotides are TGCGCCAGCAGCCCTCCGTCGAAAAACATTCAGTACTTC.

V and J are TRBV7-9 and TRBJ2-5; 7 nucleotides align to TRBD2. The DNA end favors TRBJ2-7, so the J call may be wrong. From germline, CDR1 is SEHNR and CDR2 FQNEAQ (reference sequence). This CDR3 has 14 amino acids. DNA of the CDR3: TGTGCCAGCAGCCAGTCGGGAGGTCCCTACGAGCAGTACTTC. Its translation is CASSQSGGPYEQYF.

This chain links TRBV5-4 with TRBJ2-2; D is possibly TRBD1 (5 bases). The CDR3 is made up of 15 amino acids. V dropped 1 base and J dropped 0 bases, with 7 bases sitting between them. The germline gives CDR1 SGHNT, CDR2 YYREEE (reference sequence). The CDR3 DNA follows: TGTGCCAGCAGCTTGCTGGGGCCGAACACCGGGGAGCTGTTTTTT. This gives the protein CASSLLGPNTGELFF.

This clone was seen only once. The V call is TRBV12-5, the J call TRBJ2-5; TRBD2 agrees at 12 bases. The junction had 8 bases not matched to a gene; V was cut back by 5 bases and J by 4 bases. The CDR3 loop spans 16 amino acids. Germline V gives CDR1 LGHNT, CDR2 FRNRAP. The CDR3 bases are TGTGCTAGTGGTCCGTTGGCTAGCGGGAGGGCAGAGACCCAGTACTTC. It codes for CASGPLASGRAETQYF.

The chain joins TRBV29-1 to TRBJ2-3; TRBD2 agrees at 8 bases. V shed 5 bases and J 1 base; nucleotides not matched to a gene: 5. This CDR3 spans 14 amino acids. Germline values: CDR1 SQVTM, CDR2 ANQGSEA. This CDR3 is CSVRELAGTDTQYF. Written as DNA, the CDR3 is TGCAGCGTTAGGGAACTAGCGGGCACAGATACGCAGTATTTT.

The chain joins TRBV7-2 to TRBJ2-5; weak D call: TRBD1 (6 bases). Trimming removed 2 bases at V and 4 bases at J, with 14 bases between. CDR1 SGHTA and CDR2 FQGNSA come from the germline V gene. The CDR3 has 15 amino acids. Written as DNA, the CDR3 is TGTGCCAGCAGCTTACGAGGGACACCAGGAGAGACCCAGTACTTC. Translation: CASSLRGTPGETQYF.

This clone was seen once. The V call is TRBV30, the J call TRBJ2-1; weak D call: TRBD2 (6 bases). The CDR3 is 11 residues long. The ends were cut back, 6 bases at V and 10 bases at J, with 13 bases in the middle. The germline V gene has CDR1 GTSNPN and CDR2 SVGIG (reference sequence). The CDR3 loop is CACKGLSEQFF. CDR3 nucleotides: TGTGCCTGTAAGGGACTGTCCGAGCAGTTCTTC. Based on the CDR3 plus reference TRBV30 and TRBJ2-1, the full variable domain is SQTIHQWPATLVQPVGSPLSLECTVEGTSNPNLYWYRQAAGRGLQLLFYSVGIGQISSEVPQNLSASRPQDRQFILSSKKLLLSDSGFYLCACKGLSEQFFGPGTRLTVL.

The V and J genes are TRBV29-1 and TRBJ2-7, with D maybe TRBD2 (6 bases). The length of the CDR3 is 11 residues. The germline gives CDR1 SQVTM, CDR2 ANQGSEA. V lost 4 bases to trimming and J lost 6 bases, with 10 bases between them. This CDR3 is CSVGSGVEQYF. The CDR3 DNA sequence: TGCAGCGTTGGGTCGGGGGTCGAGCAGTACTTC.

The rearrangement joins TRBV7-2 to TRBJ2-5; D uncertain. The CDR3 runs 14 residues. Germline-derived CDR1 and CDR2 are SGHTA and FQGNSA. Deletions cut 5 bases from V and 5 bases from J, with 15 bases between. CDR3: CASSTPALLETQYF. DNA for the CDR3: TGTGCCAGCAGCACCCCAGCCTTGTTGGAGACCCAGTACTTC.